Listed below are T cell receptor beta chains from one sample, sequenced in a study of blood T cell repertoires in COVID-19. Sequencing used immunoSEQ multiplex PCR; TCRdb keeps in-frame clones, though not all of them. The repertoire includes around 26,000 clones, 85% to 95% of them detected once, and about 1.9% sits in the top ten. What was sequenced was peripheral blood. Receptors originate from a human donor in a cohort sampled during active COVID-19. Each CDR3 is given with its conserved first and last residue. A D gene is named only where the DNA matches it firmly. Not every row has a clone size; where given, it reads once, few, many or a size class.

d_gene: TRBD2
j_gene: TRBJ2-1
abundance: -
v_gene: TRBV5-1
CDR3aa: CASSDGGAPNEQFF
CDR3nt: TGCGCCAGCAGCGACGGGGGGGCTCCCAATGAGCAGTTCTTC

d_gene: TRBD2
j_gene: TRBJ2-1
abundance: -
v_gene: TRBV3-1/TRBV3-2
CDR3aa: CASSPAGTSGKGGQFF
CDR3nt: TGTGCCAGCAGCCCCGCCGGGACTAGCGGGAAAGGTGGGCAGTTCTTC

d_gene: -
j_gene: TRBJ2-7
abundance: -
v_gene: TRBV30
CDR3aa: CAWSGGGSTREQYF
CDR3nt: TGTGCCTGGAGTGGGGGCGGTTCAACGCGGGAGCAGTACTTC

d_gene: -
j_gene: TRBJ2-6
abundance: once
v_gene: TRBV28
CDR3aa: CASSPGGLSGANVLTF
CDR3nt: TGTGCCAGCAGCCCCGGCGGACTTTCTGGGGCCAACGTCCTGACTTTC

d_gene: TRBD1
j_gene: TRBJ1-6
abundance: once
v_gene: TRBV6-5
CDR3aa: CASSRQGLNSPLHF
CDR3nt: TGTGCCAGCAGTAGACAGGGGTTGAATTCACCCCTCCACTTT

d_gene: -
j_gene: TRBJ1-1
abundance: -
v_gene: TRBV10-3
CDR3aa: CAIRGQVGTEAFF
CDR3nt: TGTGCCATCAGGGGCCAGGTGGGCACTGAAGCTTTCTTT

d_gene: TRBD2
j_gene: TRBJ2-7
abundance: -
v_gene: TRBV28
CDR3aa: CASSFPGLAGSYEQYF
CDR3nt: TGTGCCAGCAGTTTTCCCGGACTAGCGGGGTCCTACGAGCAGTACTTC

d_gene: TRBD1
j_gene: TRBJ1-2
abundance: -
v_gene: TRBV9
CDR3aa: CASRARDRGYGYTF
CDR3nt: TGTGCCAGCAGAGCCCGGGACAGGGGATATGGCTACACCTTC

d_gene: -
j_gene: TRBJ2-7
abundance: -
v_gene: TRBV9
CDR3aa: CASSVDGRLVDEQYF
CDR3nt: TGTGCCAGCAGCGTAGACGGCAGGTTGGTAGACGAGCAGTACTTC

d_gene: TRBD2
j_gene: TRBJ2-2
abundance: -
v_gene: TRBV7-4
CDR3aa: CASSSLRGGTSGRARAGELFF
CDR3nt: TGTGCCAGCAGCTCCCTAAGGGGGGGGACTAGCGGGAGGGCTCGGGCCGGGGAGCTGTTTTTT

d_gene: TRBD2
j_gene: TRBJ2-1
abundance: -
v_gene: TRBV27
CDR3aa: CASSLLAGALRNEQFF
CDR3nt: TGTGCCAGCAGTTTATTAGCGGGGGCCTTGAGAAATGAGCAGTTCTTC

d_gene: TRBD1
j_gene: TRBJ1-5
abundance: -
v_gene: TRBV11-2
CDR3aa: CASSRTGGVNQPQHF
CDR3nt: TGTGCCAGCAGCCGAACAGGGGGCGTGAATCAGCCCCAGCATTTT

d_gene: TRBD2
j_gene: TRBJ2-3
abundance: -
v_gene: TRBV7-8
CDR3aa: CASSLGAGGNTQYF
CDR3nt: TGTGCCAGCAGCTTAGGTGCGGGAGGCAATACGCAGTATTTT

d_gene: -
j_gene: TRBJ2-3
abundance: -
v_gene: TRBV7-3
CDR3aa: CASSSTRTDTQYF
CDR3nt: TGTGCCAGCAGCTCGACTAGAACAGATACGCAGTATTTT

d_gene: -
j_gene: TRBJ1-1
abundance: -
v_gene: TRBV6-5
CDR3aa: CASKLVATEAFF
CDR3nt: TGTGCCAGCAAATTGGTGGCAACTGAAGCTTTCTTT

d_gene: TRBD2
j_gene: TRBJ2-3
abundance: once
v_gene: TRBV5-4
CDR3aa: CASSTDGGGTDTQYF
CDR3nt: TGTGCCAGCAGCACCGACGGGGGGGGCACAGATACGCAGTATTTT

d_gene: -
j_gene: TRBJ1-3
abundance: -
v_gene: TRBV30
CDR3aa: CAWNRQAISGNTIYF
CDR3nt: TGTGCCTGGAATCGGCAGGCGATCTCTGGAAACACCATATATTTT

d_gene: -
j_gene: TRBJ1-1
abundance: -
v_gene: TRBV7-2
CDR3aa: CASSLEYSNTEAFF
CDR3nt: TGTGCCAGCAGCTTAGAGTACAGCAACACTGAAGCTTTCTTT

d_gene: TRBD1
j_gene: TRBJ1-3
abundance: -
v_gene: TRBV11-2
CDR3aa: CASSLDSPTGDSRNTIYF
CDR3nt: TGTGCCAGCAGCTTAGATAGCCCGACAGGGGATTCAAGAAACACCATATATTTT

d_gene: -
j_gene: TRBJ1-1
abundance: -
v_gene: TRBV7-2
CDR3aa: CASSRTALNTEAFF
CDR3nt: TGTGCCAGCAGCAGGACAGCTCTAAACACTGAAGCTTTCTTT

d_gene: TRBD1
j_gene: TRBJ2-5
abundance: -
v_gene: TRBV7-9
CDR3aa: CASSSSGTGGSETQYF
CDR3nt: TGTGCCAGCAGCTCGTCCGGGACAGGGGGATCCGAGACCCAGTACTTC

d_gene: -
j_gene: TRBJ2-7
abundance: -
v_gene: TRBV6-5
CDR3aa: CASSYKVRTSYEQYF
CDR3nt: TGTGCCAGCAGTTACAAAGTAAGGACATCCTACGAGCAGTACTTC

d_gene: TRBD2
j_gene: TRBJ2-1
abundance: once
v_gene: TRBV7-7
CDR3aa: CASSLNPTSENEQFF
CDR3nt: TGTGCTAGCAGCTTAAACCCCACTAGCGAGAATGAGCAGTTCTTC

d_gene: TRBD2
j_gene: TRBJ2-1
abundance: once
v_gene: TRBV10-3
CDR3aa: CAISSGGLAGVSNEQFF
CDR3nt: TGTGCCATCAGTTCAGGAGGGCTAGCGGGAGTATCGAATGAGCAGTTCTTC

d_gene: TRBD2
j_gene: TRBJ2-1
abundance: -
v_gene: TRBV7-8
CDR3aa: CASSSRTSLNEQFF
CDR3nt: TGTGCCAGCAGCTCCAGGACTAGCCTCAATGAGCAGTTCTTC

d_gene: -
j_gene: TRBJ2-3
abundance: -
v_gene: TRBV27
CDR3aa: CASSLGAGSTDTQYF
CDR3nt: TGTGCCAGCAGTTTAGGCGCGGGGAGCACAGATACGCAGTATTTT

d_gene: TRBD2
j_gene: TRBJ2-1
abundance: -
v_gene: TRBV5-6
CDR3aa: CASRAGLAGSNEQFF
CDR3nt: TGTGCCAGCAGGGCTGGACTAGCGGGATCCAATGAGCAGTTCTTC

d_gene: -
j_gene: TRBJ1-4
abundance: -
v_gene: TRBV28
CDR3aa: CASSQSGWEKLFF
CDR3nt: TGTGCCAGCAGTCAATCAGGGTGGGAAAAACTGTTTTTT